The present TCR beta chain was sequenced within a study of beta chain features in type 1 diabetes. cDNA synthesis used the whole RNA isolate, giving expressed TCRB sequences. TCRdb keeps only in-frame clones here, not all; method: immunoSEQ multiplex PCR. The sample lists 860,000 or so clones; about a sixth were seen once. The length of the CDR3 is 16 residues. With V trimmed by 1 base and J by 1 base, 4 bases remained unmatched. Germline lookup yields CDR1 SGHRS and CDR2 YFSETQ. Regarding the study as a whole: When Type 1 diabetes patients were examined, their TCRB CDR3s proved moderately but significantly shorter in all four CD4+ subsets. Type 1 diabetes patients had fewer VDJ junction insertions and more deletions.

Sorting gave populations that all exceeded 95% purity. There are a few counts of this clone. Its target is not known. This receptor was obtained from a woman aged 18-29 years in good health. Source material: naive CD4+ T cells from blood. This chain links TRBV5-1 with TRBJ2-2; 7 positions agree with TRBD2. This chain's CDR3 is CASSLSGLLNTGELFF. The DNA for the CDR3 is TGCGCCAGCAGCTTGTCGGGACTATTGAACACCGGGGAGCTGTTTTTT.